The clone carrying this TCR beta chain occurred a few times. Its antigen is unidentified. The table came from immunoSEQ multiplex PCR; TCRdb's copy has only in-frame clones and leaves some out. The sample records approximately 300,000 clones, 80% to 90% being singletons. These data belong to a study of cytomegalovirus exposure and HLA in healthy donors. At the level of the study: It was reported in a later analysis that the 120 validation repertoires used the same platform as the 650 to 800 first-cohort repertoires.

Study-level findings and limits: The study recorded fewer than 200 TCR beta chains that were cytomegalovirus-associated.

After removal of 8 bases from V and 1 base from J, the junction contained 2 bases not matched to a gene. The CDR3 spans 12 residues. Germline CDR1 and CDR2: SEHNR and FQNEAQ (reference sequence). A roughly 120-subject validation cohort, separate from the approximately 670-subject first cohort, supplied the donors. This clonotype was obtained from a woman between 18 and 29 years old in good health and CMV-seronegative. The rearrangement links TRBV7-9 to TRBJ2-7; 7 positions agree with TRBD1. Material: PBMCs. CDR3 coding DNA: TGTGCCAGCGGGGACAGTTCCTACGAGCAGTACTTC. Its translation is CASGDSSYEQYF.